These T cell receptor beta chains were read from a single sample in a study of vaccination and CD4 T cells after COVID-19. One entry per CDR3 protein, called by TCRdb with MiXCR from the PCR reads. The table includes several thousand distinct CDR3 sequences, more than 55% detected once. What these receptors recognize is not known. Input material: CD4+ T cells from blood, cultured in vitro. These receptors were taken from a human donor who had recovered from COVID-19. The CDR3 runs from the conserved cysteine through the conserved F or W. A D gene is named only where the DNA matches it firmly. Only some rows state a clone size, as once, few, many or a class for expanded clones.

D gene	CDR3 length	J gene	V gene	clone size	CDR3 protein	CDR3 DNA
TRBD2	17	TRBJ2-5	TRBV9	-	CASSVGGSGRVGETQYF	TGTGCCAGCAGCGTAGGAGGTAGCGGGAGGGTGGGGGAGACCCAGTACTTC
TRBD1	13	TRBJ1-1	TRBV2	-	CASGTELNTEAFF	TGTGCCAGCGGGACAGAGCTGAACACTGAAGCTTTCTTT
-	14	TRBJ1-3	TRBV20-1	once	CSARAWQGSNTIYF	TGCAGTGCTAGAGCTTGGCAGGGCAGTAACACCATATATTTT
-	14	TRBJ2-2	TRBV7-2	few	CASSLLATVGELFF	TGTGCCAGCAGCTTATTAGCGACGGTGGGGGAGCTGTTTTTT
-	16	TRBJ1-1	TRBV6-5	-	CASSYSGMGENTEAFF	TGTGCCAGCAGTTACTCAGGTATGGGTGAGAACACTGAAGCTTTCTTT
-	13	TRBJ2-7	TRBV12-1	few	CASSSPSAHEQYF	TGTGCCAGCAGCTCGCCTAGTGCCCACGAGCAGTACTTC
-	17	TRBJ2-6	TRBV21-1	-	CASSKFERISGANVLTF	TGTGCCAGCAGCAAATTCGAACGGATCTCTGGGGCCAACGTCCTGACTTTC
TRBD2	17	TRBJ2-2	TRBV7-3	-	CASSLVGGRASTGELFF	TGTGCCAGCAGCTTAGTGGGCGGGAGGGCCAGTACCGGGGAGCTGTTTTTT
TRBD1	13	TRBJ2-7	TRBV10-2	-	CASSGTGGREQYF	TGCGCCAGCAGTGGGACAGGGGGCCGCGAGCAGTACTTC
-	13	TRBJ1-2	TRBV11-2	-	CASSPREDYGYTF	TGTGCCAGCAGCCCGCGGGAAGACTATGGCTACACCTTC
TRBD1	15	TRBJ1-1	TRBV24-1	-	CATSDTGGTGTEAFF	TGTGCCACCAGTGACACAGGGGGCACGGGCACTGAAGCTTTCTTT
-	17	TRBJ1-2	TRBV6-1	few	CASRPSPGSGVSYGYTF	TGTGCCAGCAGACCTTCCCCCGGGTCAGGGGTGTCCTATGGCTACACCTTC
-	15	TRBJ1-1	TRBV7-3	-	CASSLQGVGNTEAFF	TGTGCCAGCAGCTTACAAGGTGTTGGGAACACTGAAGCTTTCTTT
-	15	TRBJ1-5	TRBV19	-	CASSRGLSGNQPQHF	TGTGCCAGTAGTAGGGGGCTTTCGGGCAATCAGCCCCAGCATTTT
TRBD2	15	TRBJ2-1	TRBV12-3/TRBV12-4	few	CASTLLAGDYNEQFF	TGTGCCAGCACACTTCTAGCGGGGGATTACAATGAGCAGTTCTTC
TRBD2	13	TRBJ2-5	TRBV7-3	-	CASSLNSGETQYF	TGTGCCAGCAGCTTGAATAGCGGGGAGACCCAGTACTTC
TRBD2	15	TRBJ2-7	TRBV11-3	-	CASSQHELALYEQYF	TGTGCCAGCAGCCAGCATGAACTAGCGTTGTACGAGCAGTACTTC
TRBD1	16	TRBJ1-1	TRBV6-5	-	CASSYSWTGKNTEAFF	TGTGCCAGCAGTTACTCGTGGACAGGAAAAAACACTGAAGCTTTCTTT
TRBD1	15	TRBJ1-5	TRBV19	-	CASSIVNDRGQPQHF	TGTGCCAGTAGTATAGTAAACGACAGGGGCCAGCCCCAGCATTTT
-	14	TRBJ1-5	TRBV19	-	CASSTGSGNQPQHF	TGTGCCAGTAGTACAGGTAGCGGGAATCAGCCCCAGCATTTT